The 18 T cell receptor beta chains presented below share a single source sample, sequenced in a study of blood T cell repertoires in COVID-19. Only in-frame clones appear in the TCRdb table, and some are missing; sequencing was by immunoSEQ multiplex PCR. The sample yields 220,000 or so clones, 90% seen once. What was sequenced was PBMCs or T cells enriched from blood (not recorded which). The receptors stem from a man aged 50-60 years who had been exposed to COVID-19.

The CDR3 spells CASSQERSGGAFGYTF. The DNA for the CDR3 is TGCGCCAGCAGCCAAGAAAGATCGGGGGGCGCTTTTGGCTACACCTTC. The V and J genes are TRBV4-1 and TRBJ1-2; weak D call: TRBD1 (6 bases). V was shortened by 0 bases and J by 7 bases, with 18 bases between the two germline ends. The CDR3 runs 16 residues. Germline V CDR1 and CDR2: MGHRA, YSYEKL.

In nucleotides, the CDR3 is TGTGCCAGCAGTGTTGGCCTTACCGTCTATGGCTACACCTTC. Its translation: CASSVGLTVYGYTF. The genes are TRBV2 and TRBJ1-2; D is unresolved. Germline V gene data show CDR1 as SNHLY and CDR2 as FYNNEI. The CDR3 has 14 residues. Trimming shortened V by 4 bases and J by 4 bases, and 13 bases separated the two germline ends. Filled out from reference TRBV2 and TRBJ1-2, the complete variable domain reads EPEVTQTPSHQVTQMGQEVILRCVPISNHLYFYWYRQILGQKVEFLVSFYNNEISEKSEIFDDQFSVERPDGSNFTLKIRSTKLEDSAMYFCASSVGLTVYGYTFGSGTRLTVV.

J is TRBJ1-1 and V is TRBV2; TRBD1 is a possible D gene (5 bases). CDR3 length equals 11 residues. CDR1 is SNHLY, CDR2 FYNNEI, per germline. The V end lost 3 bases, the J end lost 12 bases, and 11 bases lay between the germline ends. The CDR3 coding sequence is TGTGCCAGCAGTGATCTAGGGGTGTCTTTCTTT. Protein sequence: CASSDLGVSFF.

The V call is TRBV2, the J call TRBJ1-5, with 12 bases lining up with TRBD1. The trim removed 6 bases at V and 1 base at J, leaving 7 bases unmatched. Germline V gene sequence: CDR1 SNHLY, CDR2 FYNNEI. The CDR3 totals 17 residues. The CDR3: CASSSGTGGMSNQPQHF. DNA of the CDR3: TGTGCCAGCAGCTCCGGGACAGGGGGCATGAGCAATCAGCCCCAGCATTTT.

The chain recombines TRBV15 with TRBJ2-2, with 9 bases aligning to TRBD1. Germline V gene sequence: CDR1 LNHNV, CDR2 YYDKDF (reference sequence). V shed 0 bases and J 4 bases; nucleotides not matched to a gene: 0. The CDR3 has 15 residues. The CDR3 here is CATSRETGGTGELFF. The CDR3 bases are TGTGCCACCAGCAGAGAGACAGGGGGCACCGGGGAGCTGTTTTTT.

The chain uses TRBV7-9 and TRBJ1-2, with a tentative D call TRBD1 (5 bases). V was trimmed by 5 bases and J by 7 bases, leaving 23 bases between them. Looked up from germline, CDR1 is SEHNR and CDR2 is FQNEAQ (reference sequence). CDR3 length equals 16 residues. CDR3 DNA sequence: TGTGCCAGCAGCGCAAATTACAGGCCACCGGAATCTGGCTACACCTTC. It encodes CASSANYRPPESGYTF.

V gene TRBV9 combines with J gene TRBJ2-7; D ambiguous. The V gene lost 0 bases and the J gene lost 2 bases, with 9 bases spanning the gap. This CDR3 region has 14 residues. The V gene's germline CDR1 is SGDLS and CDR2 YYNGEE. The CDR3 sequence: CASSVANSPYEQYF. The CDR3 DNA sequence: TGTGCCAGCAGCGTAGCTAACAGCCCCTACGAGCAGTACTTC.

The rearrangement links TRBV7-9 to TRBJ1-1; 7 bases align to TRBD1. J gave up 6 bases and V 5 bases, and 15 bases lay outside the gene matches. Germline values: CDR1 SEHNR, CDR2 FQNEAQ (reference sequence). This CDR3 region has 16 residues. The CDR3 region has the DNA TGTGCCAGCAGCCAAAGGGACAGTCAAGGGAAACCTGAAGCTTTCTTT. Translated: CASSQRDSQGKPEAFF.

The J gene is TRBJ1-1, the V gene TRBV14, with D perhaps matching TRBD1 (5 bases). The CDR3 covers 14 residues. From germline, CDR1 is SGHDN and CDR2 FVKESK. Trimming removed 3 bases at V and 3 bases at J, with 11 bases between. CDR3 residues: CASSQGGVDTEAFF. The CDR3 nucleotides are TGTGCCAGCAGCCAGGGGGGTGTGGACACTGAAGCTTTCTTT.

The chain employs TRBV6-4 and TRBJ2-2, with D maybe TRBD2 (5 bases). V lost 6 bases to trimming and J lost 5 bases, with 13 bases between them. This CDR3 has 14 amino acids. Germline V CDR1 and CDR2: MRHNA, SNTAGT. CDR3 loop: CASSYAPGTGELFF. CDR3 coding DNA: TGTGCCAGCAGCTATGCCCCGGGGACCGGGGAGCTGTTTTTT.

The J gene is TRBJ2-7, the V gene TRBV27; 7 nucleotides agree with TRBD2. Trimming at V came to 5 bases and at J to 1 base, leaving 5 bases not matched to a gene. In germline, CDR1 is MNHEY, CDR2 SMNVEV (reference sequence). There are 14 residues in the CDR3. CDR3 in amino acids: CASSNLGGSYEQYV. As DNA, the CDR3 is TGTGCCAGCAGTAATCTCGGGGGGTCCTACGAGCAGTACGTC.

The chain recombines TRBV2 with TRBJ1-6; 7 bases are a match to TRBD1. The CDR3 covers 16 residues. Germline assignment: CDR1 SNHLY and CDR2 FYNNEI. Trimming took 7 bases from V and 4 from J; bases not matched to a gene: 10. In nucleotides, the CDR3 is TGTGCCAGCATGTACAGGGGATTTATGTATAATTCACCCCTCCACTTT. Translation gives CASMYRGFMYNSPLHF.

The chain uses TRBV28 and TRBJ2-7, with D perhaps matching TRBD2 (5 bases). The germline gives CDR1 MDHEN, CDR2 SYDVKM. CDR3 size: 14 residues. V lost 3 bases and J lost 9, with 18 bases in between. Here the CDR3 DNA reads TGTGCCAGCAGTTTTCCGGGGAGCCGGGTGGGGCAGTACGTC. Its translation is CASSFPGSRVGQYV.

The chain employs TRBV2 and TRBJ1-2; possible D gene TRBD1, 6 bases. The V gene's germline CDR1 is SNHLY and CDR2 FYNNEI. The CDR3 is 13 residues long. Trimming removed 4 bases at V and 8 bases at J, with 14 bases between. The CDR3 nucleotides are TGTGCCAGCAGTGGGGCAGGGGAGCGGGGCTACACCTTC. Its protein is CASSGAGERGYTF. Full variable domain (missing parts from reference TRBV2 and TRBJ1-2): EPEVTQTPSHQVTQMGQEVILRCVPISNHLYFYWYRQILGQKVEFLVSFYNNEISEKSEIFDDQFSVERPDGSNFTLKIRSTKLEDSAMYFCASSGAGERGYTFGSGTRLTVV.

V and J are TRBV5-1 and TRBJ2-7; possible D gene TRBD1, 6 bases. Germline-derived CDR1 and CDR2 are SGHRS and YFSETQ. The V end was cut by 5 bases, the J end by 1 base, with 19 bases between. This CDR3 has 16 amino acids. Here the CDR3 reads CASRHHPGTKSYEQYF. CDR3 DNA: TGCGCCAGCAGACATCACCCAGGGACAAAGTCCTACGAGCAGTACTTC.

This clone was recorded only once. The CDR3 sequence: CASSQPFGTGPAADEQFF. Here the CDR3 DNA reads TGTGCCAGCAGCCAACCTTTCGGGACAGGTCCGGCGGCCGATGAGCAGTTCTTC. The chain uses TRBV3-1 (or the pseudogene TRBV3-2) and TRBJ2-1; 8 nucleotides match TRBD1. This CDR3 spans 18 amino acids. Germline assignment: CDR1 LGHDT and CDR2 YNNKEL (reference sequence). Trimming removed 2 bases from V and 8 bases from J; junction bases left unmatched: 17.

This clone was observed a handful of times. V is TRBV4-1 and J is TRBJ2-3; 12 bases agree with TRBD2. CDR3 length equals 19 residues. Germline CDR1 is MGHRA and CDR2 is YSYEKL. The V gene end was trimmed by 0 bases and the J gene end by 3 bases; junction bases not matched to a gene: 10. The chain's CDR3 is CASSQDSPTSGGTTDTQYF. CDR3 sequence (DNA): TGCGCCAGCAGCCAAGATAGTCCTACTAGCGGGGGGACGACAGATACGCAGTATTTT.

The chain recombines TRBV30 with TRBJ1-1; D is unresolved. Trimming took off 7 bases at V and 4 bases at J, with 13 bases between the two ends. The length of the CDR3 is 12 residues. Germline V gives CDR1 GTSNPN, CDR2 SVGIG (reference sequence). In DNA, the CDR3 is TGTGCCTCGGGCCGGGAACCCACTGAAGCTTTCTTT. It codes for CASGREPTEAFF.